This entry concerns a single T cell receptor (beta chain). The antigen remains unidentified. The V end lost 6 bases, the J end lost 4 bases, and 13 bases lay between the germline ends. CDR1 and CDR2 (germline): MDHEN, SYDVKM. The CDR3 loop spans 14 amino acids. The data belong to a study of blood T cells in healthy people across ages. Study conclusions and caveats: Older individuals had lower TCR beta diversity per million T cells (the decline was roughly linear). CMV status of donors was not determined, possibly confounding expanded clonotype changes. Compared with aged donors, long-lived donors showed fewer expanded clones, suggesting selection.

The use of a sample-barcoded 5' primer and a J-beta primer mix characterized a second PCR of roughly 6 to 11 cycles. TCRdb re-analysed the 5' RACE reads in MiXCR, keeping a single row per CDR3 protein. The sample has hundreds of thousands of distinct CDR3 sequences; 25% are singletons. In addition, the sample was reused for a study of T cells of mothers and their children.

The receptor comes from a boy younger than 18 in good health. Sequencing was carried out using blood. The chain links TRBV28 to TRBJ2-1, with D hard to call. The CDR3 spells CASRQIGIYNEQFF. DNA for the CDR3: TGTGCCAGCAGGCAGATTGGGATATACAATGAGCAGTTCTTC.